This T cell receptor (beta chain) was captured in a study of blood T cell repertoires in COVID-19. The CDR3 loop spans 14 amino acids. The V segment lost 7 bases and the J segment 7 bases; nucleotides outside the gene matches: 6. From germline, CDR1 is SGHTA and CDR2 FQGTGA. Study processing details: Amplified reference gene primers provided the basis for estimating nucleated cell counts. Generated by immunoSEQ multiplex PCR, the TCRdb table keeps only in-frame clones and is missing some. Clone size and V and J calls were adopted from that table, with D and trimming inferred from the DNA. The sample holds 51,000 or so clones, about 80% seen once.

V gene TRBV7-3 combines with J gene TRBJ2-1, with 11 nucleotides matching TRBD1. Sequenced material: peripheral blood. The TCR comes from a man in his 70s with active COVID-19. In nucleotides, the CDR3 is TGTGCCAGCACCCCCGGGACAGGGGGGAATGAGCAGTTCTTC. It translates to CASTPGTGGNEQFF. Variable domain in full (rest from reference TRBV7-3 and TRBJ2-1): GAGVSQTPSNKVTEKGKYVELRCDPISGHTALYWYRQSLGQGPEFLIYFQGTGAADDSGLPNDRFFAVRPEGSVSTLKIQRTERGDSAVYLCASTPGTGGNEQFFGPGTRLTVL.